A selection of T cell receptor beta chains follows, all from one sample in a study of blood T cell repertoires in COVID-19. Sequenced by immunoSEQ multiplex PCR; TCRdb stores in-frame clones only, minus some. The repertoire consists of just over 85,000 clones, with approximately 90% occurring once and the leading ten covering approximately 9.3%. Sequenced input: peripheral blood. These receptor sequences come from a man aged 45-65 years with acute or convalescent COVID-19. CDR3s include the opening cysteine and the closing phenylalanine or tryptophan. A D gene is named only where the DNA matches it firmly. The size field is filled for only some rows; it gives once, few, many or a size class.

d_call clone_size j_call v_call cdr3_nt cdr3_aa
TRBD2 - TRBJ2-1 TRBV11-3 TGTGCCAGCAGCCCCTACGGGGGGGCCTACAATGAGCAGTTCTTC CASSPYGGAYNEQFF
- - TRBJ2-7 TRBV30 TGTGCCTGGAGTACTCGGGGAACCACGGGGCAGTACTTC CAWSTRGTTGQYF
TRBD1 once TRBJ1-2 TRBV6-6 TGTGCCAGCAGTCGCACTCCCGGGACAGGCCAATCTAACTATGGCTACACCTTC CASSRTPGTGQSNYGYTF
TRBD2 - TRBJ2-1 TRBV6-5 TGTGCCAGCAATAGACTAGCGGGGGGGCACAATGAGCAGTTCTTC CASNRLAGGHNEQFF
TRBD1 - TRBJ1-2 TRBV7-8 TGTGCCAGCAGCTTAGCGTCAGGGGGCCATGGCTACACCTTC CASSLASGGHGYTF
- once TRBJ2-2 TRBV12-3/TRBV12-4 TGTGCCAGCAGTTTCCAGGGTACCGGGGAGCTGTTTTTT CASSFQGTGELFF
- - TRBJ1-4 TRBV9 TGTGCCAGCAGCTTTTCCCCAGGGGAAAGACTGTTTTTT CASSFSPGERLFF
- - TRBJ2-5 TRBV5-1 TGCGCCAGCAGCTTGTTGGGGGCCGGCCAAGAGACCCAGTACTTC CASSLLGAGQETQYF
- - TRBJ2-1 TRBV9 TGTGCCAGCAGCGTAGCCCTAGCTATCAATGAGCAGTTCTTC CASSVALAINEQFF
- - TRBJ1-2 TRBV9 TGTGCCAGCAGCGCTGCTGGGCGGGCGGACTATGGCTACACCTTC CASSAAGRADYGYTF
- - TRBJ1-3 TRBV15 TGTGCCACCAGCAGAGGTTCAGGGGTCGAATCTCGAAACACCATATATTTT CATSRGSGVESRNTIYF
- - TRBJ2-2 TRBV9 TGTGCCAGCAGCGTAGCTCCTGTAAACACCGGGGAGCTGTTTTTT CASSVAPVNTGELFF
TRBD1 - TRBJ2-5 TRBV28 TGTGCCAGCAGTTTTCGGCAGGGGGCGGGGGAGACCCAGTACTTC CASSFRQGAGETQYF
TRBD1 - TRBJ1-2 TRBV9 TGTGCCAGCAGCCCCGATCCCACCGGGACAGGGAATGGCTACACCTTC CASSPDPTGTGNGYTF
- once TRBJ1-3 TRBV6-5 TGTGCCAGCAGCCAGATAGGAAACACCATATATTTT CASSQIGNTIYF
- - TRBJ2-3 TRBV6-1 TGTGCCAGCAGTGAAAGGGGCAGGGGTTGGACAGATACGCAGTATTTT CASSERGRGWTDTQYF
- - TRBJ1-2 TRBV19 TGTGCCAGTAGTTCAGGGGCCGGGGGCTACACCTTC CASSSGAGGYTF
- - TRBJ2-3 TRBV9 TGTGCCAGCAGCCCCAGGGGTGGGCTAGCGGCCTACACAGATACGCAGTATTTT CASSPRGGLAAYTDTQYF